This T cell receptor beta chain was observed in a study of T cell responses to AZD1222 COVID-19 vaccine (dated by TCRdb to the early 2020s). With respect to the entire study: TCR sequencing covered 230 or so trial participants: 200 to 220 given two doses of AZD1222 and about 26 given two doses of MenACWY control vaccine. Trial participants were enrolled into age subgroups of 18-55, 56-69 and 70-plus years, which contained about 150, 28 and 57 TCR-sequenced participants, respectively. Overall results and qualifications from the work: CD4 TCRs associated with the vaccine covered the entire spike protein, and the dominant responses were in regions 160-218 and 743-854. Spike-specific TCR breadth and depth rose significantly after two AZD1222 doses compared with day 0 and with MenACWY recipients. Epitopes outside the regions mutated in the B.1.351 and B.1.1.7 variants were reportedly recognized by nearly half of the unique spike-specific TCRs. Most participants were white British and females outnumbered males, and the authors suggested that clonal diversity may have been underestimated. In the small 56-69-year group, the increase in depth fell short of significance, most likely because of low power. Conclusions about previously exposed vaccinees were limited because only a handful of AZD1222 recipients were SARS-CoV-2 seropositive at baseline. Because no samples from the day 14 peak response were available, repertoires could be characterized only after the peak T cell response.

The CDR3 regions of human TCRbeta chains were subjected to immunosequencing. The original methods were these. Repertoire TCRs were matched against a reference library of SARS-CoV-2-specific TCRs generated with the MIRA antigen-specificity platform. Breadth was defined as the fraction of unique TCRs that were SARS-CoV-2-associated, and depth was defined as the fraction of total T cells that were SARS-CoV-2-associated. Using the MIRA data, each spike-specific TCR was assigned both to the spike region to which the TCR was reactive and to a CD4 or CD8 class. Log10-transformed breadth and depth values were compared by one-way ANOVA with Sidak's multiple comparisons tests. This immuneACCESS table, as held by TCRdb, lists in-frame sequences with V and J called but not all clones. Of the missing ones, under half trace to an unresolved V gene in checked studies; the others have no known cause. V and J calls and clone size follow that table, whereas D and trimming were derived from the DNA. Present in this sample are some 280,000 clones, 85% to 95% of which were seen just once. The biggest ten clones account for roughly 0.51% of the sample.

Note on this clone: This clone's antigen is unknown. Nothing much larger sits one base from this clone, and base qualities are not available.

Reading the label with the study, this specimen's time point is: about 28 days (+/-7) after the second vaccine dose. AZD1222 recipients given second doses at about 4 weeks or at about 12 weeks were pooled, since spike-specific TCR depth and breadth were not found to differ between the two schedules. The vaccinee samples were drawn from two UK trials, COV001 and COV002, one of which was a single-blind randomized controlled phase 2/3 trial testing AZD1222 (ChAdOx1 nCoV-19) in healthy adults. For TCRbeta chain sequencing, PBMC samples from trial participants were taken at day 0 and at day 28 after the second dose. The CDR3, from cysteine to phenylalanine, totals 15 residues. Of all the DNA, just the CDR3 is kept, 45 bases in frame from base 1. From V the trimming removes 4 bases and from J it removes 1 base, while the gene matches leave 3 bases of the junction unaccounted for. CDR1 LGHDT and CDR2 YNNKEL are derived from the germline V gene (reference sequence).

The material was peripheral blood, obtained 28 days after the second AZD1222 dose. This sequence uses TRBV3-1 (or the pseudogene TRBV3-2) and TRBJ2-5, with 10 middle bases fitting TRBD2. This receptor was taken from an adult who received the AZD1222 COVID-19 vaccine. Here is the DNA: TGTGCCAGCAGCCTAGCTAGCGGGGGCCAAGAGACCCAGTACTTC. Its protein is CASSLASGGQETQYF.